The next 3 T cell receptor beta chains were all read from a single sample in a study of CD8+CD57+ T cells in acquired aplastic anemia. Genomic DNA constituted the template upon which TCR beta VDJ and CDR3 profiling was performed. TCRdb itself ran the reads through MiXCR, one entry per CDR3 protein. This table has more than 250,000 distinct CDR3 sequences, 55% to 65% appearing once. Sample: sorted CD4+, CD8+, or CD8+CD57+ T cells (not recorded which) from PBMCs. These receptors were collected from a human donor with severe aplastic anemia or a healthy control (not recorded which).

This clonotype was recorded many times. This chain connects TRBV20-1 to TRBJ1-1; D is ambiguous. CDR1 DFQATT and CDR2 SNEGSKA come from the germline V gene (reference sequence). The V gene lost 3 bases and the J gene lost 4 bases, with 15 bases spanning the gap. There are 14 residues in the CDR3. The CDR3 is CSASSNSVFTEAFF. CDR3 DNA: TGCAGTGCTAGTTCTAATTCGGTATTCACTGAAGCTTTCTTT.

CDR3 residues: CASRTGQVVGEKLFF. Here the CDR3 DNA reads TGTGCCAGTAGGACCGGACAGGTGGTGGGTGAAAAACTGTTTTTT. The chain employs TRBV19 and TRBJ1-4; TRBD1 matches 7 bases. The CDR3 has 15 residues. The germline V gene encodes CDR1 LNHDA and CDR2 SQIVND (reference sequence). V gave up 6 bases and J gave up 7 bases; unmatched junction bases: 11.

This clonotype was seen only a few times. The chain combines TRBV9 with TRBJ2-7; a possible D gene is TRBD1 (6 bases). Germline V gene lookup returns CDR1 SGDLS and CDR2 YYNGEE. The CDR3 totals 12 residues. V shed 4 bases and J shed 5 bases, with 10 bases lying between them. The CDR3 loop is CASSPTGHEQYF. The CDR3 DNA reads TGTGCCAGCAGCCCCACAGGGCACGAGCAGTACTTC. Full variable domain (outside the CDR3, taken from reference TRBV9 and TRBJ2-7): DSGVTQTPKHLITATGQRVTLRCSPRSGDLSVYWYQQSLDQGLQFLIQYYNGEERAKGNILERFSAQQFPDLHSELNLSSLELGDSALYFCASSPTGHEQYFGPGTRLTVT.